Included here is one T cell receptor beta chain sequence, with context. No antigen is known for it. TCRdb's table, derived via immunoSEQ multiplex PCR, lists solely in-frame clones and lacks some. The repertoire holds about 97,000 clones, with around nine tenths as singletons. This specimen belongs to a study of T cell responses to AZD1222 COVID-19 vaccine. CDR1 SEHNR and CDR2 FQNEAQ come from the germline V gene (reference sequence). The ends lost 5 bases at V and 8 bases at J; junction bases unmatched: 11. CDR3 length equals 14 residues. Broader study findings: Breadth and depth of Spike-specific TCRs rose after two AZD1222 doses. Every sample of the repertoires postdated the peak T cell response. Dominant CD4 TCR responses targeted spike regions 160-218 and 743-854. There were mostly white British donors and more females than males, and clonal diversity was possibly underestimated.

The chain links TRBV7-9 to TRBJ1-2, with 7 positions matching TRBD1. The receptor was isolated from an adult in good health. The specimen comprised peripheral blood, sampled on day 0 of AZD1222 vaccination. The CDR3 DNA sequence: TGTGCCAGCAGCCGTTCAGGGGGAGTAGACGGCTACACCTTC. Translation: CASSRSGGVDGYTF. The whole variable domain, filled in from reference TRBV7-9 and TRBJ1-2, reads DTGVSQNPRHKITKRGQNVTFRCDPISEHNRLYWYRQTLGQGPEFLTYFQNEAQLEKSRLLSDRFSAERPKGSFSTLEIQRTEQGDSAMYLCASSRSGGVDGYTFGSGTRLTVV.